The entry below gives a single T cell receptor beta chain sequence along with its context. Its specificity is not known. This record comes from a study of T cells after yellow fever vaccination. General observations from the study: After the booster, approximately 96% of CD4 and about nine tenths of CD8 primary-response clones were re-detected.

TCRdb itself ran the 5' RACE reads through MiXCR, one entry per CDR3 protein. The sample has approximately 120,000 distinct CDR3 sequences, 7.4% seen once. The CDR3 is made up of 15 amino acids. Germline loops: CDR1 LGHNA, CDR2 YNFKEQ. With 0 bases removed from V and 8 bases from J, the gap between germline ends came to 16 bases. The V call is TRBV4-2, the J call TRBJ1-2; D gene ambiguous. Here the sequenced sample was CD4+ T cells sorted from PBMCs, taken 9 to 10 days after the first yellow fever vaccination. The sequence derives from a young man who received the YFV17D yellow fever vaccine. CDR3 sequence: CASSQDGFDGYGYTF. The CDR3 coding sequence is TGTGCCAGCAGCCAAGATGGGTTCGACGGATACGGCTACACCTTC.